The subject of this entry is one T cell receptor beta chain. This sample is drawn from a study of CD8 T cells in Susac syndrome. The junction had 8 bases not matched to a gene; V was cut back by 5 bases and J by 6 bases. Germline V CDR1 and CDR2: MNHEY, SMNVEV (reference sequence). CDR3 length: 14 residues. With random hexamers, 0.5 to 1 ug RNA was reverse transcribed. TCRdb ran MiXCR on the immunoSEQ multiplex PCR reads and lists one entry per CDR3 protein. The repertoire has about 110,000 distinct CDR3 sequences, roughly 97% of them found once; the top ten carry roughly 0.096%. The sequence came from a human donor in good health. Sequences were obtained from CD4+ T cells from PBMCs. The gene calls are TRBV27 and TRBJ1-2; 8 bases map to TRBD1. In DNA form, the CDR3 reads TGTGCCAGCAGTCCAAGGACAGGGAGTCATGGCTACACCTTC. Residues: CASSPRTGSHGYTF.